This T cell receptor (beta chain) is from a study of T cell repertoires in cytomegalovirus infection. Turning to the study itself: Matching HLA type and CMV infection were both indicated by public TCR beta signatures. Study-wide findings and caveats: HLA-C-restricted CMV-specific TCR beta clonotypes prevailed in the ex vivo response. Accumulated public TCR beta family frequency recognized individuals carrying CMV together with the relevant HLA.

Trimming shortened V by 8 bases and J by 4 bases, and 17 bases separated the two germline ends. This CDR3 spans 15 amino acids. This clonotype was seen at least ten times. No antigen is known for it. TCRdb analysed the reads with MiXCR anew, one entry per CDR3 protein. The top ten hold roughly 12% of the sample, which has approximately 990,000 distinct CDR3 sequences, about 33% seen once. The chain uses TRBV12-3 or TRBV12-4 and TRBJ2-2, with D possibly TRBD1 on 5 matching bases. This TCR was recovered from a human donor in good health (CMV status not recorded). Some clones in this sample may be carry-over from other donors' samples. The sample here was cultured CD8+ T cells from PBMCs, taken from culture after CMV antigen stimulation. The DNA for the CDR3 is TGTGCCAGCCCCCGTGAAGGGGCCTTCACCGGGGAGCTGTTTTTT. This encodes CASPREGAFTGELFF.